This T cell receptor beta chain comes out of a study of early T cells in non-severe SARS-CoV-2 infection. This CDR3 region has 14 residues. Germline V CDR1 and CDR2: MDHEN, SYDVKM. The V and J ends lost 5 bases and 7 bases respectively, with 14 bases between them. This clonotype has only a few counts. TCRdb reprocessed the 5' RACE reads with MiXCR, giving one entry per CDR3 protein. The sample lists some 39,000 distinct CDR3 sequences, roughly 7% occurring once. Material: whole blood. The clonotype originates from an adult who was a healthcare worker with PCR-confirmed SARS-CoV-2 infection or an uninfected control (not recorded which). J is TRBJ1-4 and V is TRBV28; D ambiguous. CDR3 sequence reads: CASSSGRSPEKLFF. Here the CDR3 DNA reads TGTGCCAGCAGTAGTGGCAGGTCCCCTGAAAAACTGTTTTTT.